The 23 T cell receptor beta chains below all came from one sample that was sequenced in a study of molecular identifiers for immune sequencing clone quantification (dated by TCRdb to 2017 to 2018). Library creation used PCR. Sequencing used a NextSeq 500. In-frame beta chains were kept once TCRdb had trimmed the public reads at Q25 with fastp and called clones with MiXCR. Here each entry gathers all rows of one CDR3 protein and keeps the most common genes and DNA. The sample includes 400,000 to 600,000 distinct CDR3 sequences, with 25% observed a single time. The top ten clones comprise approximately 0.76% of the sample. The sequencing sample was made of naive CD8+ T cells from blood, with Jurkat cell RNA spiked in. The sample's cell subset or site label is to be understood as: FACS-sorted CD8+CD4-CCR7+CD45RA+ naive T cells. All receptors derive from a human donor in good health. Some libraries in this study had Jurkat cell RNA spiked in.

On this clonotype: Because it lacks the conserved phenylalanine or tryptophan at the end, this CDR3 is likely a read error. J is TRBJ2-7 and V is TRBV27; D gene uncertain. V was cut by 3 bases and J by 3 bases, with 9 bases left in between. CDR3 length: 13 amino acids. CDR1 MNHEY and CDR2 SMNVEV come from the germline V gene (reference sequence). The CDR3 coding sequence is TGTGCCAGCAGTTTTGGCAGGAGCTACGAGCAGTACTCC. Translation gives CASSFGRSYEQYS.

This chain links TRBV27 with TRBJ2-1, with TRBD2 identical over 14 bases. V dropped 5 bases and J dropped 7; count of bases not matched to a gene: 10. Germline V gives CDR1 MNHEY, CDR2 SMNVEV (reference sequence). There are 17 residues in the CDR3. CDR3 bases: TGTGCCAGCAGTAGCCGACTAGCGGGAGGGCCGGGGAATGAGCAGTTCTTC. It is translated as CASSSRLAGGPGNEQFF.

The sample holds a few counts of this clonotype. This chain uses TRBV27 with TRBJ1-5, with D hard to call. Germline V CDR1 and CDR2: MNHEY, SMNVEV (reference sequence). V lost 2 bases and J lost 5, with 10 bases in between. The CDR3 is made up of 14 amino acids. CDR3 nucleotides: TGTGCCAGCAGTTTACTGGTGATCGATCAGCCCCAGCATTTT. This gives the protein CASSLLVIDQPQHF.

The chain combines TRBV27 with TRBJ2-1; a possible D gene is TRBD2 (5 bases). Germline V gives CDR1 MNHEY, CDR2 SMNVEV (reference sequence). The V end lost 3 bases, the J end lost 3 bases, and 9 bases lay between the germline ends. This CDR3 spans 14 amino acids. The chain's CDR3 is CASSFWGVYNEQFF. CDR3 nucleotides: TGTGCCAGCAGTTTTTGGGGAGTCTACAATGAGCAGTTCTTC.

Only a few counts were recorded for this clonotype. The gene calls are TRBV28 and TRBJ1-5; no definite D call. This CDR3 region has 15 residues. Per germline, CDR1 MDHEN and CDR2 SYDVKM. V was cut by 3 bases and J by 3 bases, with 12 bases left in between. The DNA for the CDR3 is TGTGCCAGCAGTTTTAGTGGGAGGCTCAATCAGCCCCAGCATTTT. As protein: CASSFSGRLNQPQHF. Filled out from reference TRBV28 and TRBJ1-5, the complete variable domain reads DVKVTQSSRYLVKRTGEKVFLECVQDMDHENMFWYRQDPGLGLRLIYFSYDVKMKEKGDIPEGYSVSREKKERFSLILESASTNQTSMYLCASSFSGRLNQPQHFGDGTRLSIL.

This clonotype turned up a few times. V gene TRBV5-6 combines with J gene TRBJ2-3, with TRBD2 identical over 16 bases. There are 17 residues in the CDR3. Unmatched junction bases numbered 3, after V lost 4 bases and J lost 1 base. Germline V gives CDR1 SGHDT, CDR2 YYEEEE. CDR3 in DNA: TGTGCCAGCAGCGAAGGGACTAGCGGGGGGGGCACAGATACGCAGTATTTT. Protein: CASSEGTSGGGTDTQYF. The full variable domain, in which reference TRBV5-6 and TRBJ2-3 provide the parts outside the CDR3, is DAGVTQSPTHLIKTRGQQVTLRCSPKSGHDTVSWYQQALGQGPQFIFQYYEEEERQRGNFPDRFSGHQFPNYSSELNVNALLLGDSALYLCASSEGTSGGGTDTQYFGPGTRLTVL.

This clonotype was counted a few times. This chain links TRBV7-6 with TRBJ2-1; D not resolved. The CDR3 length is 11 residues. Germline-derived CDR1 and CDR2 are SGHVS and FNYEAQ. Trimming took 5 bases from V and 7 from J, leaving 6 bases between them. The CDR3 nucleotides are TGTGCCAGCAGCGCCCGTAATGAGCAGTTCTTC. Its translation is CASSARNEQFF.

The table lists this clonotype with a few counts. V is TRBV5-1 and J is TRBJ2-7; 9 bases line up with TRBD2. CDR1 is SGHRS, CDR2 YFSETQ, per germline. Germline trimming cut 4 bases from V and 5 bases from J; bases unmatched to any gene: 7. The CDR3 is made up of 14 amino acids. The CDR3 DNA reads as TGCGCCAGCAGCGATGATGCTAGCGGGGACGAGCAGTACTTC. Translation: CASSDDASGDEQYF.

This clonotype has only a few counts. The chain carries TRBV6-5 and TRBJ2-5, with D possibly TRBD1 on 5 matching bases. V dropped 4 bases and J dropped 5 bases, with 11 bases sitting between them. The CDR3 is 13 residues long. Germline V gene sequence: CDR1 MNHEY, CDR2 SVGAGI. In DNA form, the CDR3 reads TGTGCCAGCAGTTTGATTTCAGGGGAGACCCAGTACTTC. Its protein product is CASSLISGETQYF.

Remarks on this clonotype: The junction differs from germline at one of its ends, possibly a read error. This chain links TRBV20-1 with TRBJ1-1; 9 nucleotides agree with TRBD1. The CDR3 is 12 amino acids. The germline V gene encodes CDR1 DFQATT and CDR2 SNEGSKA (reference sequence). As DNA, the CDR3 is TGCAGTGCAAGACAGGGGGTCTCTGAAACTTTCTTT. Protein product: CSARQGVSETFF.

Concerning this clonotype itself: Germline is not matched at one junction end, which may reflect a read error. The chain carries TRBV4-1 and TRBJ1-1; D is uncertain. This CDR3 is 15 amino acids long. Germline assignment: CDR1 MGHRA and CDR2 YSYEKL. The CDR3 here is CANSQVGGLGAEAFF. Here the CDR3 DNA reads TGCGCCAACAGCCAAGTCGGAGGCCTTGGGGCTGAAGCTTTCTTT.

This clonotype was counted ten times or more. The V gene is TRBV18, the J gene TRBJ2-3; D gene uncertain. V lost 3 bases and J lost 2, with 12 bases in between. The CDR3 totals 15 residues. Per the germline V gene, CDR1 is KGHSH and CDR2 is LQKENI. DNA of the CDR3: TGTGCCAGCTCACCCGATGAAGCCTTCACAGATACGCAGTATTTT. Translating it yields CASSPDEAFTDTQYF. The full variable domain, its missing parts supplied by reference TRBV18 and TRBJ2-3, is NAGVMQNPRHLVRRRGQEARLRCSPMKGHSHVYWYRQLPEEGLKFMVYLQKENIIDESGMPKERFSAEFPKEGPSILRIQQVVRGDSAAYFCASSPDEAFTDTQYFGPGTRLTVL.

This clonotype was recorded a few times. CDR3 sequence (DNA): TGTGCCAGCAGTTACTCACCTAGCGGGGGATACAATGAGCAGTTCTTC. This codes for CASSYSPSGGYNEQFF. The gene calls are TRBV6-2 or TRBV6-3 and TRBJ2-1; 10 bases map to TRBD2. The CDR3 totals 16 residues. Unmatched junction bases numbered 3, after V lost 0 bases and J lost 4 bases. Per germline, CDR1 MNHEY and CDR2 SVGEGT.

V gene TRBV6-2 or TRBV6-3 combines with J gene TRBJ1-2, with a weak D call TRBD1 (5 bases). The ends were cut back, 2 bases at V and 3 bases at J, with 13 bases in the middle. Germline CDR1 and CDR2: MNHEY and SVGEGT. This CDR3 has 15 amino acids. As DNA, the CDR3 is TGTGCCAGCAGTTACCGGACAACAAGTTACTATGGCTACACCTTC. Translated: CASSYRTTSYYGYTF.

This chain joins TRBV7-8 and TRBJ2-7; a weak D match, TRBD1 (5 bases). Trimming stripped 1 base from V and 2 bases from J, with 12 bases between. Germline lookup yields CDR1 SGHVS and CDR2 FQNEAQ. The CDR3 length is 15 residues. The CDR3 loop is CASSLGGAVTYEQYF. The CDR3 DNA reads as TGTGCCAGCAGCTTAGGGGGCGCAGTGACCTACGAGCAGTACTTC. The full variable domain, its missing parts supplied by reference TRBV7-8 and TRBJ2-7, is GAGVSQSPRYKVAKRGQDVALRCDPISGHVSLFWYQQALGQGPEFLTYFQNEAQLDKSGLPSDRFFAERPEGSVSTLKIQRTQQEDSAVYLCASSLGGAVTYEQYFGPGTRLTVT.

In regard to this clonotype: At one end the junction does not follow the germline gene, possibly because of a read error. This chain connects TRBV30 to TRBJ2-6, with 10 bases matching TRBD2. CDR3 length: 17 residues. Germline lookup yields CDR1 GTSNPN and CDR2 SVGIG (reference sequence). CDR3 bases: TGTGCCTGGCACGCGCTAGCGGGAGTTTCTGGGGCCAACGTCATGACTTTC. Its protein is CAWHALAGVSGANVMTF.

Turning to this clonotype: This may arise from a read error, as a much more abundant clone is one base away. The V gene is TRBV28, the J gene TRBJ1-3, with 10 bases aligning to TRBD1. The J segment lost 0 bases and the V segment lost 6 bases, leaving 8 bases of the junction unmatched. Germline loops: CDR1 MDHEN, CDR2 SYDVKM. This CDR3 contains 17 residues. The CDR3 protein is CASSPGQGIYSGNTIYF. The DNA for the CDR3 is TGTGCCAGCAGCCCGGGACAGGGGATCTACTCTGGAAACACCATATATTTT.

This clonotype was detected many times. V usage is TRBV24-1 and J usage is TRBJ2-1; 8 bases map to TRBD1. The germline V gene encodes CDR1 KGHDR and CDR2 SFDVKD. The CDR3 runs 18 residues. J lost 2 bases, V lost 2 bases, and 10 bases had no gene match. The CDR3 reads CATSDYQGATGAYNEQFF. The CDR3 bases are TGTGCCACCAGTGATTATCAGGGGGCGACGGGAGCCTACAATGAGCAGTTCTTC.

In the case of this clonotype: Given a much more abundant clone one base away, this may be a read error. The chain combines TRBV6-5 with TRBJ2-3, with unresolved D. V was trimmed by 0 bases and J by 4 bases, leaving 14 bases between them. CDR1 and CDR2 (germline): MNHEY, SVGAGI. CDR3 size: 16 residues. CDR3 sequence (DNA): TGTGCCAGCAGTTACTCGACGTCTGGAGAGGCAGATACGCAGTATTTT. It is translated as CASSYSTSGEADTQYF.

V gene TRBV18 combines with J gene TRBJ1-4, with a possible D match to TRBD1 (5 bases). Germline-derived CDR1 and CDR2 are KGHSH and LQKENI. The CDR3 is made up of 14 amino acids. The V end was cut by 0 bases, the J end by 7 bases, with 9 bases between. The CDR3 reads CASSPPGQSEKLFF. The CDR3, as DNA: TGTGCCAGCTCACCACCGGGGCAGTCTGAAAAACTGTTTTTT.

This clonotype was found a few times. The chain carries TRBV20-1 and TRBJ2-7, with D possibly called TRBD1 or TRBD2 (5 bases each). Trimming removed 5 bases from V and 2 bases from J, with 13 bases in between. The CDR3 is 13 amino acids. CDR1 DFQATT and CDR2 SNEGSKA come from the germline V gene (reference sequence). The CDR3 loop reads CSARGAETYEQYF. The CDR3 DNA reads as TGCAGTGCTCGAGGGGCAGAGACCTACGAGCAGTACTTC.

Details on this clonotype: The junction and the germline gene differ at one end; a read error may be behind it. The chain carries TRBV7-9 and TRBJ2-6; either TRBD1 or TRBD2 may supply D (5 bases each). Germline CDR1 is SEHNR and CDR2 is FQNEAQ (reference sequence). The length of the CDR3 is 17 residues. The CDR3, as DNA: TGTGCCAGCAGCTGGGCCACAGGTCCGTCCGGGGCCAACGTCCTGCCTTTC. Residues: CASSWATGPSGANVLPF.

The J gene is TRBJ2-7, the V gene TRBV13; 11 bases agree with TRBD2. CDR3 length: 16 residues. Germline V CDR1 and CDR2: PRHDT, FYEKMQ (reference sequence). J was trimmed by 2 bases and V by 5 bases; bases with no gene match: 8. CDR3 region: CASSPRHSGRAYEQYF. The CDR3 nucleotides are TGTGCCAGCAGCCCCCGCCATAGCGGGAGGGCCTACGAGCAGTACTTC.